A single sample gave rise to the 25 T cell receptor beta chains below, sequenced in a study of blood T cell repertoires in COVID-19. Using immunoSEQ multiplex PCR, the repertoire was profiled, and TCRdb retains in-frame clones only, with some absent. The sample has tens of thousands of clones, about 74% seen once; the top ten hold about 3.9%. Sequencing input: peripheral blood. Receptors originate from a man between 65 and 85 years old with COVID-19, enrolled during active disease.

The chain joins TRBV27 to TRBJ2-7, with D perhaps TRBD2 (5 bases). Trimming pared 6 bases from V and 6 bases from J, leaving 15 bases between. CDR1 and CDR2 from the germline V gene are MNHEY and SMNVEV (reference sequence). The length of the CDR3 is 13 residues. Here the CDR3 reads CASSEGGLFEQYF. The CDR3 nucleotides read TGTGCCAGCAGCGAGGGCGGGCTGTTCGAGCAGTACTTC.

This clone was observed a handful of times. The V call is TRBV19, the J call TRBJ1-1; tentative D call: TRBD1 (6 bases). Germline lookup yields CDR1 LNHDA and CDR2 SQIVND (reference sequence). This CDR3 spans 14 amino acids. Trimming took 4 bases from V and 1 from J, leaving 10 bases between them. The CDR3 bases are TGTGCCAGTAGTACCAAGACAGGGAACACTGAAGCTTTCTTT. Translation: CASSTKTGNTEAFF. Looking up the rest from reference TRBV19 and TRBJ1-1 gives the full variable domain: DGGITQSPKYLFRKEGQNVTLSCEQNLNHDAMYWYRQDPGQGLRLIYYSQIVNDFQKGDIAEGYSVSREKKESFPLTVTSAQKNPTAFYLCASSTKTGNTEAFFGQGTRLTVV.

V gene TRBV5-1 combines with J gene TRBJ2-6; a weak D match, TRBD1 (5 bases). V was trimmed by 0 bases and J by 0 bases, leaving 16 bases between them. The CDR3 runs 19 residues. Germline CDR1 SGHRS, CDR2 YFSETQ. CDR3 bases: TGCGCCAGCAGCTTGGTAGGTCGGTCAGACAGCTCTGGGGCCAACGTCCTGACTTTC. Translating it yields CASSLVGRSDSSGANVLTF.

This clone was counted a few times. The chain has TRBV28 and TRBJ1-4, with D perhaps TRBD1 (5 bases). V was pared by 3 bases and J by 2 bases, with 10 bases between. The CDR3 is 15 residues long. Germline CDR1 MDHEN, CDR2 SYDVKM. CDR3 coding DNA: TGTGCCAGCAGTTTCGGGGGAGCCACTAATGAAAAACTGTTTTTT. Translated: CASSFGGATNEKLFF.

V usage is TRBV10-3 and J usage is TRBJ2-5; 11 bases align to TRBD2. The CDR3 runs to 16 residues. V shed 2 bases, J shed 3 bases, and the junction held 5 bases outside the gene matches. Per the germline V gene, CDR1 is ENHRY and CDR2 is SYGVKD. The CDR3 loop is CAISEPLGLAEETQYF. CDR3 bases: TGTGCCATCAGTGAGCCGCTGGGACTAGCGGAAGAGACCCAGTACTTC.

On this clone itself: Sequence at one end of the junction differs from germline and may be a read error. CDR3 amino acids: CASSEAIPFMTGGKQPQHF. For the CDR3, the DNA is TGTGCCAGCAGTGAAGCGATCCCTTTTATGACAGGGGGCAAACAGCCCCAGCATTTT. This sequence joins TRBV6-1 and TRBJ1-5; 10 positions match TRBD1. This CDR3 comprises 19 residues. The germline CDR1 and CDR2 sequences are MNHNS and SASEGT.

This clone was found once. The chain is built from TRBV5-5 and TRBJ2-3; TRBD1 matches 7 bases. This CDR3 is built from 14 residues. From germline, CDR1 is SGHKS and CDR2 YYEKEE (reference sequence). The V gene end was trimmed by 4 bases and the J gene end by 10 bases; junction bases not matched to a gene: 12. CDR3 DNA sequence: TGTGCCAGCAGCAGAGCCGGGACAGAAATAGCGCAGTATTTT. Translated: CASSRAGTEIAQYF. The full variable domain, with the rest looked up from reference TRBV5-5 and TRBJ2-3, is DAGVTQSPTHLIKTRGQQVTLRCSPISGHKSVSWYQQVLGQGPQFIFQYYEKEERGRGNFPDRFSARQFPNYSSELNVNALLLGDSALYLCASSRAGTEIAQYFGPGTRLTVL.

The CDR3 DNA follows: TGTGCCAGCAGCGTAGACGGGATGCACACCGGGGAGCTGTTTTTT. This gives the protein CASSVDGMHTGELFF. The chain carries TRBV9 and TRBJ2-2; a weak D match, TRBD2 (5 bases). The CDR3 is made up of 15 amino acids. The V end lost 0 bases, the J end lost 3 bases, and 9 bases lay between the germline ends. Germline V gives CDR1 SGDLS, CDR2 YYNGEE.

Many counts were recorded for this clone. The rearrangement joins TRBV19 to TRBJ2-7; D possibly corresponds to TRBD2 (6 bases). CDR1 and CDR2 (germline): LNHDA, SQIVND (reference sequence). This CDR3 contains 15 residues. V lost 9 bases to trimming and J lost 3 bases, with 21 bases between them. The CDR3 coding sequence is TGTGCCAGCACCAACATGCGGGAAGGGGACTACGAGCAGTACTTC. Its protein product is CASTNMREGDYEQYF.

This rearrangement joins TRBV28 to TRBJ1-1; D uncertain. In germline, CDR1 is MDHEN, CDR2 SYDVKM. The CDR3 covers 14 residues. The V gene lost 6 bases and the J gene lost 5 bases, with 16 bases spanning the gap. In DNA, the CDR3 is TGTGCCAGCAGATCCTTATCCACGGGTACTGAAGCTTTCTTT. Translation: CASRSLSTGTEAFF.

This clone was recorded once. V gene TRBV28 combines with J gene TRBJ1-5, with D tentatively TRBD1 (6 bases). Deletions cut 8 bases from V and 6 bases from J, with 17 bases between. CDR3 size: 14 residues. Germline values: CDR1 MDHEN, CDR2 SYDVKM. DNA of the CDR3: TGTGCCAGCGGTTATTTCAGGGGTGGTCAGCCCCAGCATTTT. Amino acid sequence: CASGYFRGGQPQHF.

The chain combines TRBV9 with TRBJ2-2; 9 nucleotides align to TRBD1. Looked up from germline, CDR1 is SGDLS and CDR2 is YYNGEE. The CDR3 length is 16 residues. V was clipped by 0 bases and J by 5 bases; unmatched bases: 5. In DNA form, the CDR3 reads TGTGCCAGCAGCGTAGCTGGGACAGGGAAAACCGGGGAGCTGTTTTTT. Translation gives CASSVAGTGKTGELFF.

The DNA for the CDR3 is TGCGCCAGCAGCCAAGAACTGGCCAGGCTAATCTATGGCTACACCTTC. Its translation is CASSQELARLIYGYTF. V is TRBV4-1 and J is TRBJ1-2; D unclear. In germline, CDR1 is MGHRA, CDR2 YSYEKL. The CDR3 is 16 residues long. V was clipped by 0 bases and J by 4 bases, with 15 bases between them.

The V call is TRBV6-6, the J call TRBJ1-5; tentatively, D is TRBD1 (5 bases). The V gene's germline CDR1 is MNHNY and CDR2 SVGAGI (reference sequence). The V end was cut by 5 bases, the J end by 2 bases, with 13 bases between. This CDR3 comprises 15 residues. The chain's CDR3 is CASSTPGSGNQPQHF. CDR3 sequence (DNA): TGTGCCAGCAGTACCCCAGGGTCCGGCAATCAGCCCCAGCATTTT.

The J gene is TRBJ1-2, the V gene TRBV6-5; 7 nucleotides match TRBD1. Germline CDR1 MNHEY, CDR2 SVGAGI. V gave up 0 bases and J gave up 7 bases; unmatched junction bases: 8. This CDR3 has 15 residues. DNA for the CDR3: TGTGCCAGCAGTTACTCGACTCAGGGGGTGGGTGGCTACACCTTC. Translated: CASSYSTQGVGGYTF.

The genes are TRBV5-6 and TRBJ1-4; TRBD1 aligns across 8 bases. V gave up 4 bases and J gave up 5 bases; unmatched junction bases: 7. The CDR3 is made up of 15 amino acids. CDR1 and CDR2 (germline): SGHDT, YYEEEE. CDR3 loop: CASSNDRGRNEKLFF. The CDR3 DNA follows: TGTGCCAGCAGCAACGACAGGGGCCGGAATGAAAAACTGTTTTTT.

The J gene is TRBJ2-3, the V gene TRBV7-9; 8 bases agree with TRBD1. The V gene's germline CDR1 is SEHNR and CDR2 FQNEAQ (reference sequence). The CDR3 sequence is 14 residues long. The junction had 4 bases not matched to a gene; V was cut back by 3 bases and J by 5 bases. This CDR3 reads CASSFRGLGDTQYF. DNA of the CDR3: TGTGCCAGCAGCTTCAGGGGGCTGGGAGATACGCAGTATTTT.

There are a few counts of this clone. This rearrangement joins TRBV28 to TRBJ1-2, with D maybe TRBD1 (5 bases). The CDR3 extends over 15 amino acids. CDR1 MDHEN and CDR2 SYDVKM come from the germline V gene. V dropped 2 bases and J dropped 0 bases, with 10 bases sitting between them. The CDR3 bases are TGTGCCAGCAGTTTACCGACGGGGGCTAACTATGGCTACACCTTC. Its protein is CASSLPTGANYGYTF.

The rearrangement joins TRBV7-9 to TRBJ1-1; 7 bases fit TRBD1. The CDR3 length is 12 residues. Losses at the gene ends were 7 bases for V and 8 bases for J; bases not matched to a gene: 7. Germline V gene sequence: CDR1 SEHNR, CDR2 FQNEAQ (reference sequence). CDR3 DNA sequence: TGTGCCAGCACCCCGACAGGGATCGAAGCTTTCTTT. Translation: CASTPTGIEAFF. Full variable domain (missing parts from reference TRBV7-9 and TRBJ1-1): DTGVSQNPRHKITKRGQNVTFRCDPISEHNRLYWYRQTLGQGPEFLTYFQNEAQLEKSRLLSDRFSAERPKGSFSTLEIQRTEQGDSAMYLCASTPTGIEAFFGQGTRLTVV.

This chain uses TRBV2 with TRBJ2-5; 9 bases are shared with TRBD2. CDR3 size: 15 residues. CDR1 is SNHLY, CDR2 FYNNEI, per germline. With 3 bases clipped from V and 6 bases from J, the junction kept 8 bases outside the gene matches. CDR3 sequence reads: CASSDIAGEGKTQYF. The DNA of the CDR3 is TGTGCCAGCAGTGATATAGCGGGAGAGGGGAAGACCCAGTACTTC. The full variable domain, with the rest looked up from reference TRBV2 and TRBJ2-5, is EPEVTQTPSHQVTQMGQEVILRCVPISNHLYFYWYRQILGQKVEFLVSFYNNEISEKSEIFDDQFSVERPDGSNFTLKIRSTKLEDSAMYFCASSDIAGEGKTQYFGPGTRLLVL.

This clone appeared a single time. This chain joins TRBV4-2 and TRBJ2-5; 10 bases agree with TRBD2. Germline-derived CDR1 and CDR2 are LGHNA and YNFKEQ. V trimming: 3 bases; J trimming: 5 bases; junction bases outside the gene matches: 6. The CDR3 sequence is 15 residues long. The CDR3: CASSQTGTSAETQYF. DNA of the CDR3: TGTGCCAGCAGCCAGACCGGGACTAGCGCCGAGACCCAGTACTTC.

This sequence joins TRBV6-5 and TRBJ2-7; weak D call: TRBD1 (5 bases). Per the germline V gene, CDR1 is MNHEY and CDR2 is SVGAGI. Trimming shortened V by 7 bases and J by 1 base, and 17 bases separated the two germline ends. The CDR3 covers 15 residues. In DNA, the CDR3 is TGTGCCAGCACCCAGGGATCTGGCAAGTCCTACGAGCAGTACTTC. Encoded protein: CASTQGSGKSYEQYF.

The V call is TRBV14, the J call TRBJ1-1; 8 bases map to TRBD1. After removal of 4 bases from V and 5 bases from J, the junction contained 9 bases not matched to a gene. The germline V gene has CDR1 SGHDN and CDR2 FVKESK. CDR3 length equals 15 residues. This CDR3 reads CASSRADRGETEAFF. Written as DNA, the CDR3 is TGTGCCAGCAGCCGAGCTGACAGGGGAGAGACTGAAGCTTTCTTT.

Only a few counts were recorded for this clone. The rearrangement uses TRBV4-3 and TRBJ2-7; maybe TRBD2 (6 bases). This CDR3 contains 15 residues. Germline V gene lookup returns CDR1 LGHNA and CDR2 YSLEER. The ends were cut back, 0 bases at V and 1 base at J, with 10 bases in the middle. For the CDR3, the DNA is TGCGCCAGCAGCCAAGATCGGGAGCTGTCCTACGAGCAGTACTTC. It is translated as CASSQDRELSYEQYF.

The V gene is TRBV27, the J gene TRBJ2-7; 12 bases are a match to TRBD2. Germline CDR1 is MNHEY and CDR2 is SMNVEV (reference sequence). CDR3 length: 15 amino acids. V was pared by 5 bases and J by 1 base, with 3 bases of the junction left unmatched. Written as DNA, the CDR3 is TGTGCCAGCAGTGAACTAGCGGGAGGTTCCTACGAGCAGTACTTC. Protein sequence: CASSELAGGSYEQYF.